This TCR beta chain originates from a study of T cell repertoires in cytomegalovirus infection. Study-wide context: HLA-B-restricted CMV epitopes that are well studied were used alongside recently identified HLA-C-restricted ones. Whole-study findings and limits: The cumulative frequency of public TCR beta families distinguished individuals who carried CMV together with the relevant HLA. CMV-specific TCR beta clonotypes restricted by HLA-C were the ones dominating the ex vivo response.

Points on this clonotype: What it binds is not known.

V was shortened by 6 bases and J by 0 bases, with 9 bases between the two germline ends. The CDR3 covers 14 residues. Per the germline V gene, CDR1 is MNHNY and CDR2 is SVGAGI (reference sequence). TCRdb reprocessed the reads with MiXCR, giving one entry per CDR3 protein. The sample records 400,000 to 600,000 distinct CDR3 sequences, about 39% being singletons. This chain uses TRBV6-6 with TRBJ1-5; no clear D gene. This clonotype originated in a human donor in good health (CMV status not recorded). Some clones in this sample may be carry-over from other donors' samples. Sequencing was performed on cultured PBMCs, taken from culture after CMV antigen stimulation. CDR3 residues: CASRVVYSNQPQHF. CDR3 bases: TGTGCCAGCAGGGTGGTCTATAGCAATCAGCCCCAGCATTTT.